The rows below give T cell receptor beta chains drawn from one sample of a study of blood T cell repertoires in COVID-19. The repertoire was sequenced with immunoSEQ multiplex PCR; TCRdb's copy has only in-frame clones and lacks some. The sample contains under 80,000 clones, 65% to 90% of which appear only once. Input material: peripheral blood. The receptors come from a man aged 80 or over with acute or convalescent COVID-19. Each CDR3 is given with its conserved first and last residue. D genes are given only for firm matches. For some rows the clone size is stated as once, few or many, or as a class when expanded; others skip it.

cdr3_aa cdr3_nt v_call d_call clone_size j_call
CASSLNGGTSTDTQYF TGTGCCAGCAGCTTAAATGGTGGGACTAGCACAGATACGCAGTATTTT TRBV7-8 . . TRBJ2-3
CASSPLEGGYTF TGTGCCAGCTCCCCCCTTGAGGGAGGCTACACCTTC TRBV18 . . TRBJ1-2
CAISESTGYEQYF TGTGCCATCAGTGAGTCGACAGGCTACGAGCAGTACTTC TRBV10-3 . few TRBJ2-7
CASRDIQETQYF TGTGCCAGCAGGGACATTCAAGAGACCCAGTACTTC TRBV6-5 . once TRBJ2-5
CASSLVLVFSGANVLTF TGTGCCAGCAGCTTAGTGTTAGTCTTCTCTGGGGCCAACGTCCTGACTTTC TRBV7-8 . . TRBJ2-6
CASSLTGPPDEKLFF TGCGCCAGCAGCTTGACAGGGCCCCCAGACGAAAAACTGTTTTTT TRBV5-1 . . TRBJ1-4
CASSVSREETQYF TGTGCCAGCAGCGTAAGCAGGGAAGAGACCCAGTACTTC TRBV9 . . TRBJ2-5
CASTPDSNTEAFF TGTGCCAGCACCCCGGACAGTAACACTGAAGCTTTCTTT TRBV12-3/TRBV12-4 . . TRBJ1-1
CASSQAAGGAYEQYF TGCGCCAGCAGCCAGGCGGCGGGAGGGGCCTACGAGCAGTACTTC TRBV4-3 TRBD2 . TRBJ2-7
CASSLADNSNNEQFF TGTGCCAGCAGTTTAGCCGACAACTCTAACAATGAGCAGTTCTTC TRBV28 . . TRBJ2-1
CASSLMTEANEKLFF TGTGCCAGCAGCTTGATGACAGAAGCTAATGAAAAACTGTTTTTT TRBV5-5 . . TRBJ1-4
CASKLGQQNTEAFF TGTGCCAGCAAGCTCGGACAGCAGAACACTGAAGCTTTCTTT TRBV28 . . TRBJ1-1
CASSLKGLRNTGELFF TGTGCCAGCAGCCTTAAGGGACTGCGGAACACCGGGGAGCTGTTTTTT TRBV7-8 . . TRBJ2-2
CASIRGGGQSYGYTF TGTGCCAGCATACGAGGGGGCGGTCAGTCCTATGGCTACACCTTC TRBV5-4 TRBD1 once TRBJ1-2
CASRQGLGNQPQHF TGTGCCAGCCGCCAGGGGTTGGGGAACCAGCCCCAGCATTTT TRBV6-2/TRBV6-3 . . TRBJ1-5
CASSPLGTGGRTDTQYF TGTGCCAGCAGCCCTTTAGGGACAGGGGGCCGCACAGATACGCAGTATTTT TRBV11-2 TRBD1 . TRBJ2-3
CASSLSSGGAVADTQYF TGTGCCAGCAGTTTGTCGAGCGGGGGGGCAGTGGCAGATACGCAGTATTTT TRBV28 TRBD2 . TRBJ2-3
CASSQDTGEAFF TGTGCCAGCAGCCAAGATACAGGTGAAGCTTTCTTT TRBV3-1/TRBV3-2 . . TRBJ1-1
CASSIGGITEAFF TGTGCCAGCAGCATCGGAGGGATAACTGAAGCTTTCTTT TRBV5-5 . . TRBJ1-1
CASTLSGGDGELFF TGTGCCAGTACCCTTAGCGGGGGGGACGGGGAGCTGTTTTTT TRBV19 TRBD2 . TRBJ2-2
CASSLDSLANEQFF TGCGCCAGCAGCTTGGACAGTTTAGCGAATGAGCAGTTCTTC TRBV5-1 . . TRBJ2-1
CASSQGSTEAFF TGTGCCAGTTCTCAGGGATCCACTGAAGCTTTCTTT TRBV27 . . TRBJ1-1
CASSLVGGGVYEQYF TGTGCCAGCAGCTTAGTGGGGGGAGGGGTCTACGAGCAGTACTTC TRBV7-6 TRBD2 . TRBJ2-7